Each of the 22 T cell receptor beta chains below was sequenced from the same sample in a study of CD8 T cells in ankylosing spondylitis. General study findings and limits: Ankylosing spondylitis blood seemed to carry a telltale TCR beta motif made of several highly homologous variants.

These receptors lack a known antigen. Using its own MiXCR run on the 5' RACE reads, TCRdb lists one record per CDR3 protein. The repertoire consists of some 700,000 distinct CDR3 sequences, with around 20% occurring once and the leading ten covering around a fifth. The sequencing sample was made of blood, either unsorted or a sorted T cell fraction (not recorded which). Source of these receptors: a male donor with ankylosing spondylitis.

This chain uses TRBV5-1 with TRBJ2-1, with TRBD1 matching over 9 bases. The V segment lost 1 base and the J segment 7 bases; nucleotides outside the gene matches: 6. Germline CDR1 SGHRS, CDR2 YFSETQ. This CDR3 is 15 amino acids long. The chain's CDR3 is CASSLPQGAGNEQFF. The CDR3 nucleotides are TGCGCCAGCAGCTTGCCACAGGGGGCTGGGAATGAGCAGTTCTTC.

This clonotype was picked up a small number of times. V is TRBV6-1 and J is TRBJ1-1, with D possibly being TRBD1 (5 bases). Trimming removed 7 bases from V and 3 bases from J, with 15 bases in between. CDR3 length equals 14 residues. Germline V lookup: CDR1 MNHNS, CDR2 SASEGT. CDR3 protein: CASTHGTMDTEAFF. In DNA form, the CDR3 reads TGTGCCAGCACCCATGGGACGATGGACACTGAAGCTTTCTTT.

This clonotype was seen more than once but under ten times. V is TRBV11-1 and J is TRBJ2-7, with 10 bases matching TRBD1. This CDR3 is built from 19 residues. Germline V lookup: CDR1 SGHAT, CDR2 FQDESV (reference sequence). V was pared by 4 bases and J by 3 bases, with 18 bases of the junction left unmatched. This chain's CDR3 is CASSSRQGAENQQDYEQYF. The CDR3 DNA sequence: TGTGCCAGCAGCTCGAGACAGGGGGCGGAAAATCAGCAAGACTACGAGCAGTACTTC.

This clonotype was counted a few times. J is TRBJ2-1 and V is TRBV27; 9 bases are shared with TRBD2. V shed 4 bases, J shed 2 bases, and the junction held 12 bases outside the gene matches. The CDR3 is 18 residues long. CDR1 and CDR2 from the germline V gene are MNHEY and SMNVEV (reference sequence). For the CDR3, the DNA is TGTGCCAGCAGTTCACTAGAAGCTAGCGGGAACCCCTACAATGAGCAGTTCTTC. It yields the protein CASSSLEASGNPYNEQFF.

This clonotype was counted between two and nine times. The chain's CDR3 is CASGWGTDTQYF. The CDR3 nucleotides are TGTGCCAGCGGTTGGGGAACAGATACGCAGTATTTT. The chain has TRBV12-3 or TRBV12-4 and TRBJ2-3; unclear D gene. This CDR3 has 12 amino acids. The V end lost 8 bases, the J end lost 3 bases, and 9 bases lay between the germline ends.

This sequence joins TRBV5-8 and TRBJ2-1; 7 bases map to TRBD2. CDR1 SGHTS and CDR2 YDEGEE come from the germline V gene. This CDR3 spans 15 amino acids. V trimming: 4 bases; J trimming: 4 bases; junction bases outside the gene matches: 8. The CDR3 is CASSLGLEGYNEQFF. CDR3 nucleotide sequence: TGTGCCAGCAGCCTTGGACTAGAAGGGTACAATGAGCAGTTCTTC.

DNA of the CDR3: TGTGCCAGCAGCTCCTCGTCATGGAACCAGTACTTC. Translation: CASSSSSWNQYF. J is TRBJ2-7 and V is TRBV7-2; unclear D gene. The CDR3 is 12 amino acids. V was cut by 4 bases and J by 10 bases, with 14 bases left in between. Germline loops: CDR1 SGHTA, CDR2 FQGNSA.

This clonotype was detected many times. The chain links TRBV7-2 to TRBJ2-1; 9 bases are a match to TRBD2. The CDR3 contains 15 residues. Germline loops: CDR1 SGHTA, CDR2 FQGNSA. The V gene end was trimmed by 6 bases and the J gene end by 10 bases; junction bases not matched to a gene: 13. In DNA form, the CDR3 reads TGTGCCAGCAGACACCCGGGACTAGCAGTTTTCGAGCAGTTCTTC. Its translation: CASRHPGLAVFEQFF.

The chain carries TRBV28 and TRBJ2-5; D remains unclear. The V gene's germline CDR1 is MDHEN and CDR2 SYDVKM. The CDR3 is made up of 12 amino acids. Between the trimmed V and J ends, which lost 6 bases and 2 bases, there was a span of 7 bases. The CDR3 bases are TGTGCCAGCAGCCTGCAACAAGAGACCCAGTACTTC. Amino acid sequence: CASSLQQETQYF.

This clonotype occurred a few times. This sequence joins TRBV4-2 and TRBJ2-1, with TRBD2 identical over 8 bases. The CDR3 runs 19 residues. Germline V gives CDR1 LGHNA, CDR2 YNFKEQ. The trim removed 0 bases at V and 5 bases at J, leaving 15 bases unmatched. CDR3 in DNA: TGTGCCAGCAGCCAAGATCTTCACTTCACGGCGGGGGGCGACAATGAGCAGTTCTTC. It encodes CASSQDLHFTAGGDNEQFF.

This chain uses TRBV4-1 with TRBJ1-5; 9 bases map to TRBD1. Germline assignment: CDR1 MGHRA and CDR2 YSYEKL. Germline trimming cut 0 bases from V and 10 bases from J; bases unmatched to any gene: 10. This CDR3 spans 16 amino acids. CDR3 sequence reads: CASSQEGDRANGPQHF. Here the CDR3 DNA reads TGCGCCAGCAGCCAAGAGGGGGACAGGGCAAACGGCCCCCAGCATTTT.

This clonotype was recorded a few times. The genes are TRBV4-1 and TRBJ1-6; 7 bases are a match to TRBD1. Germline-derived CDR1 and CDR2 are MGHRA and YSYEKL. The CDR3 has 16 residues. Losses at the gene ends were 3 bases for V and 7 bases for J; bases not matched to a gene: 9. The CDR3 region is CASSQARQGVNSPLHF. As DNA, the CDR3 is TGCGCCAGCAGCCAGGCCAGACAGGGCGTGAATTCACCCCTCCACTTT.

Ten or more counts support this clonotype. The V call is TRBV7-2, the J call TRBJ2-1, with 7 bases aligning to TRBD2. Germline V CDR1 and CDR2: SGHTA, FQGNSA. The CDR3 length is 15 residues. J was trimmed by 3 bases and V by 1 base; bases with no gene match: 3. In DNA, the CDR3 is TGTGCCAGCAGCTTAGTAGCTAGCGGCTACAATGAGCAGTTCTTC. This gives the protein CASSLVASGYNEQFF. Complete variable domain (other parts from reference TRBV7-2 and TRBJ2-1): GAGVSQSPSNKVTEKGKDVELRCDPISGHTALYWYRQSLGQGLEFLIYFQGNSAPDKSGLPSDRFSAERTGGSVSTLTIQRTQQEDSAVYLCASSLVASGYNEQFFGPGTRLTVL.

This clonotype came up a few times. V gene TRBV6-1 combines with J gene TRBJ2-3; perhaps TRBD1 as D (5 bases). Trimming left V 2 bases short and J 2 bases short, with 14 bases between. Germline CDR1 reads MNHNS; CDR2 reads SASEGT. The length of the CDR3 is 16 residues. CDR3 sequence (DNA): TGTGCCAGCAGTGAACCGGCTAGGGGTATCACAGATACGCAGTATTTT. Translation gives CASSEPARGITDTQYF.

This clonotype was observed a handful of times. V and J are TRBV5-1 and TRBJ2-1, with 8 nucleotides matching TRBD1. The CDR3 has 16 residues. The V and J ends lost 4 bases and 0 bases, in that order; junction bases with no gene match: 6. Germline V CDR1 and CDR2: SGHRS, YFSETQ. As DNA, the CDR3 is TGCGCCAGCAGCGTACGACAGGGGAGCTCCTACAATGAGCAGTTCTTC. It codes for CASSVRQGSSYNEQFF.

This clonotype was counted at least ten times. The rearrangement joins TRBV5-1 to TRBJ1-1; D perhaps matches TRBD1 (6 bases). Trimming took 4 bases from V and 5 from J, leaving 18 bases between them. The CDR3 spans 15 residues. The germline CDR1 and CDR2 sequences are SGHRS and YFSETQ. In DNA, the CDR3 is TGCGCCAGCAGCCCTCGGGGGGGCGAAACAACTGAAGCTTTCTTT. Translation gives CASSPRGGETTEAFF.

This clonotype was picked up a small number of times. The gene calls are TRBV5-5 and TRBJ2-1; D is uncertain. The CDR3 covers 15 residues. The V gene's germline CDR1 is SGHKS and CDR2 YYEKEE (reference sequence). Trimming took off 0 bases at V and 0 bases at J, with 7 bases between the two ends. CDR3 sequence (DNA): TGTGCCAGCAGCTTGGTTGTTGGCTCCTACAATGAGCAGTTCTTC. Translation gives CASSLVVGSYNEQFF.

This clonotype has only a few counts. V gene TRBV7-2 combines with J gene TRBJ2-3; D call uncertain. The germline V gene encodes CDR1 SGHTA and CDR2 FQGNSA. Trimming cost V 5 bases and J 0 bases, with 18 bases left between them. The CDR3 covers 17 residues. In DNA form, the CDR3 reads TGTGCCAGCAGCCCTCGGTCGGGTTGGGGAAGCACAGATACGCAGTATTTT. This sequence encodes CASSPRSGWGSTDTQYF.

This chain joins TRBV12-3 or TRBV12-4 and TRBJ2-1, with 9 bases lining up with TRBD1. V lost 7 bases, J lost 4 bases, and 8 bases stayed unmatched. This CDR3 spans 15 amino acids. The CDR3: CASKGDDRGYNEQFF. The CDR3 DNA sequence: TGTGCCAGCAAAGGGGACGACAGGGGGTACAATGAGCAGTTCTTC.

This clonotype was seen a few times. CDR3 DNA: TGTGCCAGCAGTGCCGTTAACTCAGATACGCAGTATTTT. Its protein is CASSAVNSDTQYF. V usage is TRBV25-1 and J usage is TRBJ2-3; D is uncertain. Trimming left V 4 bases short and J 4 bases short, with 9 bases between. Germline V gene data show CDR1 as MGHDK and CDR2 as SYGVNS. The CDR3 loop spans 13 amino acids. The entire variable domain, with the rest obtained from reference TRBV25-1 and TRBJ2-3, is as follows: EADIYQTPRYLVIGTGKKITLECSQTMGHDKMYWYQQDPGMELHLIHYSYGVNSTEKGDLSSESTVSRIRTEHFPLTLESARPSHTSQYLCASSAVNSDTQYFGPGTRLTVL.

The rearrangement joins TRBV6-5 to TRBJ2-2, with 7 bases that match TRBD2. Germline V gene sequence: CDR1 MNHEY, CDR2 SVGAGI. Losses at the gene ends were 2 bases for V and 5 bases for J; bases not matched to a gene: 2. The CDR3 totals 14 residues. CDR3: CASSYGGVTGELFF. CDR3 in DNA: TGTGCCAGCAGTTACGGGGGGGTAACCGGGGAGCTGTTTTTT.

The rearrangement uses TRBV7-9 and TRBJ2-5; maybe TRBD1 (6 bases). This CDR3 comprises 15 residues. V was trimmed by 3 bases and J by 5 bases, leaving 16 bases between them. The germline V gene has CDR1 SEHNR and CDR2 FQNEAQ (reference sequence). CDR3 in amino acids: CASSLGIPRGETQYF. The DNA for the CDR3 is TGTGCCAGCAGCTTGGGTATACCCAGGGGTGAGACCCAGTACTTC.